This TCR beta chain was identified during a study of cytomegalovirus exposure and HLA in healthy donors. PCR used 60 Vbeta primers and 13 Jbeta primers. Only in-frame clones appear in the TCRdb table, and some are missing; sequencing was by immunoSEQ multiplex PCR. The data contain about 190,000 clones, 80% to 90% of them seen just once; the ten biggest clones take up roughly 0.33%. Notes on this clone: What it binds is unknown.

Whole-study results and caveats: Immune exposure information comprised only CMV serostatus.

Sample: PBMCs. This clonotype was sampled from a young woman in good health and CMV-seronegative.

The CDR3 spells CSAPGEGYTF. The DNA for the CDR3 is TGCAGTGCCCCGGGGGAGGGCTACACCTTC. The chain joins TRBV20-1 to TRBJ1-2; the D gene is possibly TRBD1 (5 bases). CDR3 length: 10 residues. Germline V gene sequence: CDR1 DFQATT, CDR2 SNEGSKA (reference sequence). V shed 6 bases and J shed 8 bases, with 10 bases lying between them.